Reported below is one T cell receptor beta chain. Treatment here: some 20 received Ad26.COV2.S at low or high dose, single or two shots; a few received placebo; per-sample allocation not given. Collection of samples fell on day 63 after the first vaccine or placebo injection. As its vector, the vaccine had Ad26, which expressed Wuhan-strain SARS-CoV-2 spike. Profiled with immunoSEQ multiplex PCR; TCRdb holds only in-frame clones, not every one. The data show 350,000 to 450,000 clones, with about 90% seen just once and less than 2% held by the top ten. V was shortened by 7 bases and J by 1 base, with 10 bases between the two germline ends. Germline assignment: CDR1 MNHEY and CDR2 SVGAGI. This CDR3 has 13 residues. The sample originates from a study of Ad26.COV2.S vaccination and SARS-CoV-2 variants. Study-wide background: Donor was assigned to the Ad26.COV2.S arm of trial COV1001. Ad26.COV2.S given intramuscularly, once or twice 56 days apart.

The sequence was obtained from a person between 18 and 60 years old who received the Ad26.COV2.S COVID-19 vaccine or a placebo. The V and J genes are TRBV6-5 and TRBJ1-1; D perhaps matches TRBD1 (6 bases). This sample comprised peripheral blood, obtained in a trial of Ad26.COV2.S vaccine versus placebo. CDR3 in amino acids: CASNKQGNTEAFF. For the CDR3, the DNA is TGTGCCAGCAATAAACAGGGGAACACTGAAGCTTTCTTT.